This TCR beta chain was identified in a study of control samples from healthy donors and cancer patients. TCRdb's copy holds only in-frame clones and misses some; the assay was immunoSEQ multiplex PCR. The table records about 120,000 clones, 75% to 95% of them present only once. The source is a man aged 35-49 years in good health. The sample comprised blood.

As DNA, the CDR3 is TGTGCCTGGAGTCAAGGGGGGGCCCGTTCCACTGAAGCTTTCTTT. The encoded protein is CAWSQGGARSTEAFF. The chain couples TRBV30 to TRBJ1-1, with D maybe TRBD1 (6 bases). The CDR3 has 15 residues. Trimming took 2 bases from V and 4 from J, leaving 17 bases between them. Germline values: CDR1 GTSNPN, CDR2 SVGIG (reference sequence).